The 22 T cell receptor beta chains in this list originate from one sample, sequenced in a study of T-cell memory formation after mild COVID-19. TCRdb re-analysed the 5' RACE reads in MiXCR, keeping a single row per CDR3 protein. The data hold roughly 180,000 distinct CDR3 sequences, with roughly 20% observed a single time. Material for sequencing was PBMCs or a T cell subset sorted from them (not recorded which). The receptors shown here come from a man between 18 and 35 years old who had mild COVID-19 (a few samples of this study predate the infection). Cell type and time point are not known.

The chain couples TRBV3-1 to TRBJ2-1, with D perhaps TRBD2 (5 bases). Germline values: CDR1 LGHDT, CDR2 YNNKEL (reference sequence). The CDR3 totals 14 residues. V dropped 4 bases and J dropped 0 bases, with 7 bases sitting between them. The CDR3 is CASSRRDSYNEQFF. The CDR3 DNA reads as TGTGCCAGCAGCCGACGGGACTCCTACAATGAGCAGTTCTTC.

In DNA, the CDR3 is TGTGCCAGCAGCTTGAGGGGCTGGGCAGATACGCAGTATTTT. Translation gives CASSLRGWADTQYF. The V gene is TRBV5-4, the J gene TRBJ2-3; D perhaps matches TRBD1 (5 bases). V shed 1 base and J shed 4 bases, with 10 bases lying between them. The CDR3 totals 14 residues. Looked up from germline, CDR1 is SGHNT and CDR2 is YYREEE (reference sequence).

This clonotype was seen more than once but under ten times. The chain links TRBV3-1 to TRBJ2-2, with D unresolved. Trimming took off 6 bases at V and 3 bases at J, with 8 bases between the two ends. This CDR3 region has 13 residues. Germline V lookup: CDR1 LGHDT, CDR2 YNNKEL (reference sequence). CDR3 sequence: CASSRSDTGELFF. The CDR3 nucleotides read TGTGCCAGCAGTCGGTCGGACACCGGGGAGCTGTTTTTT.

The sample holds a few counts of this clonotype. The gene calls are TRBV7-2 and TRBJ1-2, with D possibly matching TRBD1 (5 bases). The V end lost 5 bases, the J end lost 7 bases, and 14 bases lay between the germline ends. Germline loops: CDR1 SGHTA, CDR2 FQGNSA. CDR3 length: 13 amino acids. The CDR3 DNA reads TGTGCCAGCAGCCCTTCTCGGGGGGGTGGCTACACCTTC. This encodes CASSPSRGGGYTF.

This clonotype occurred a few times. The chain has TRBV20-1 and TRBJ2-3; TRBD1 aligns across 10 bases. Germline trimming cut 2 bases from V and 3 bases from J; bases unmatched to any gene: 8. This CDR3 spans 16 amino acids. Germline lookup yields CDR1 DFQATT and CDR2 SNEGSKA (reference sequence). The CDR3 bases are TGCAGTGCTAGACGTAACCCGGGACAGGGGACAGATACGCAGTATTTT. It is translated as CSARRNPGQGTDTQYF.

In this sample, this clonotype turned up many times. The V gene is TRBV7-2, the J gene TRBJ2-1; 15 bases are shared with TRBD2. V lost 5 bases, J lost 7 bases, and 3 bases stayed unmatched. Germline V gene data show CDR1 as SGHTA and CDR2 as FQGNSA. The CDR3 extends over 15 amino acids. CDR3 sequence: CASSLGLAGGNEQFF. For the CDR3, the DNA is TGTGCCAGCAGCCTAGGACTAGCGGGGGGGAATGAGCAGTTCTTC. Together with reference TRBV7-2 and TRBJ2-1, the CDR3 gives the full variable domain: GAGVSQSPSNKVTEKGKDVELRCDPISGHTALYWYRQSLGQGLEFLIYFQGNSAPDKSGLPSDRFSAERTGGSVSTLTIQRTQQEDSAVYLCASSLGLAGGNEQFFGPGTRLTVL.

The chain uses TRBV18 and TRBJ1-2, with D tentatively TRBD1 (6 bases). Trimming left V 4 bases short and J 3 bases short, with 18 bases between. Germline-derived CDR1 and CDR2 are KGHSH and LQKENI. The CDR3 extends over 16 amino acids. The CDR3 region has the DNA TGTGCCAGCTCACTCTCTCGACAGGCGGCGGACTATGGCTACACCTTC. Amino acids: CASSLSRQAADYGYTF. Combining the CDR3 with reference TRBV18 and TRBJ1-2 gives the whole variable domain NAGVMQNPRHLVRRRGQEARLRCSPMKGHSHVYWYRQLPEEGLKFMVYLQKENIIDESGMPKERFSAEFPKEGPSILRIQQVVRGDSAAYFCASSLSRQAADYGYTFGSGTRLTVV.

This clonotype was seen more than once but under ten times. The gene calls are TRBV13 and TRBJ1-4; no clear D. V lost 2 bases to trimming and J lost 8 bases, with 15 bases between them. Germline assignment: CDR1 PRHDT and CDR2 FYEKMQ (reference sequence). The CDR3 is 15 residues long. CDR3 sequence (DNA): TGTGCCAGCAGCTTAAACGGTGGCTTAGGGGAAAAACTGTTTTTT. It codes for CASSLNGGLGEKLFF.

This clonotype was seen more than once but under ten times. The V and J genes are TRBV4-2 and TRBJ2-6, with D perhaps matching TRBD1 or TRBD2 (5 bases each). Trimming pared 1 base from V and 3 bases from J, leaving 16 bases between. This CDR3 spans 18 amino acids. Germline V CDR1 and CDR2: LGHNA, YNFKEQ. DNA of the CDR3: TGTGCCAGCAGCCAAGCCGGGGCAGGTCTCAGTGGGGCCAACGTCCTGACTTTC. This gives the protein CASSQAGAGLSGANVLTF.

The chain joins TRBV5-1 to TRBJ1-1; D is possibly TRBD1 (6 bases). The CDR3 spans 14 residues. The germline CDR1 and CDR2 sequences are SGHRS and YFSETQ. V lost 4 bases and J 7 bases, leaving 17 bases between the germline ends. The CDR3 DNA sequence: TGCGCCAGCAGCCGACAGCAGGGGTGGGGTGAAGCTTTCTTT. It translates to CASSRQQGWGEAFF.

The chain couples TRBV18 to TRBJ2-7; the D is unclear. The CDR3 is made up of 13 amino acids. In germline, CDR1 is KGHSH, CDR2 LQKENI. The V gene lost 0 bases and the J gene lost 4 bases, with 7 bases spanning the gap. In nucleotides, the CDR3 is TGTGCCAGCTCACCACCGCCCAGGTACGAGCAGTACTTC. It translates to CASSPPPRYEQYF.

This clonotype was seen only a few times. V and J are TRBV7-3 and TRBJ1-1; D uncertain. The CDR3 runs to 14 residues. Germline CDR1 reads SGHTA; CDR2 reads FQGTGA. V dropped 3 bases and J dropped 3 bases, with 11 bases sitting between them. The CDR3 loop reads CASSFNHGDTEAFF. The DNA of the CDR3 is TGTGCCAGCAGCTTCAACCACGGAGACACTGAAGCTTTCTTT.

The chain has TRBV12-3 or TRBV12-4 and TRBJ2-3; tentatively, D is TRBD1 or TRBD2 (5 bases each). Trimming left V 11 bases short and J 1 base short, with 13 bases between. This CDR3 is built from 13 residues. The chain's CDR3 is CASRWGRTDTQYF. The CDR3 nucleotides read TGTGCCTCCCGATGGGGACGCACAGATACGCAGTATTTT.

This sequence joins TRBV29-1 and TRBJ1-1; no firm D call. CDR3 length: 11 amino acids. Germline V CDR1 and CDR2: SQVTM, ANQGSEA. V lost 3 bases and J 4 bases, leaving 6 bases between the germline ends. CDR3 residues: CSVDGSTEAFF. The DNA for the CDR3 is TGCAGCGTTGATGGTTCCACTGAAGCTTTCTTT.

This chain links TRBV29-1 with TRBJ1-1, with D possibly being TRBD1 (6 bases). This CDR3 comprises 14 residues. Germline CDR1 SQVTM, CDR2 ANQGSEA. The V and J ends lost 6 bases and 4 bases respectively, with 18 bases between them. CDR3 DNA sequence: TGCAGCGTGGGAACGGCAGGGGTAGGCACTGAAGCTTTCTTT. Translated, it gives CSVGTAGVGTEAFF.

This clonotype was seen a handful of times. The rearrangement joins TRBV18 to TRBJ2-4, with D possibly called TRBD1 or TRBD2 (5 bases each). The CDR3 has 17 residues. Trimming removed 3 bases from V and 3 bases from J, with 18 bases in between. Germline CDR1 and CDR2: KGHSH and LQKENI. CDR3: CASSPFGASGFKNIQYF. CDR3 bases: TGTGCCAGCTCACCCTTTGGGGCATCGGGGTTCAAAAACATTCAGTACTTC.

The V and J genes are TRBV4-2 and TRBJ2-3; 7 bases fit TRBD2. The CDR3 has 14 residues. Per the germline V gene, CDR1 is LGHNA and CDR2 is YNFKEQ. Trimming took 1 base from V and 4 from J; bases not matched to a gene: 2. The CDR3 DNA sequence: TGTGCCAGCAGCCAAGGAGCGGGGCCAGATACGCAGTATTTT. Amino acids: CASSQGAGPDTQYF.

The chain has TRBV6-5 and TRBJ2-1, with D possibly matching TRBD2 (5 bases). Germline V gene lookup returns CDR1 MNHEY and CDR2 SVGAGI. V was pared by 0 bases and J by 9 bases, with 9 bases between. This CDR3 has 13 amino acids. The CDR3 DNA reads as TGTGCCAGCAGTTACTCGAGAGGGTTTGAGCAGTTCTTC. It translates to CASSYSRGFEQFF.

V usage is TRBV20-1 and J usage is TRBJ1-4, with D unclear. CDR3 length equals 14 residues. Germline V gene lookup returns CDR1 DFQATT and CDR2 SNEGSKA (reference sequence). V lost 2 bases, J lost 3 bases, and 10 bases lay in between. CDR3: CSARRPAANEKLFF. The CDR3 DNA is TGCAGTGCTAGAAGACCAGCTGCTAATGAAAAACTGTTTTTT.

The V gene is TRBV12-3 or TRBV12-4, the J gene TRBJ2-3; D gene ambiguous. This CDR3 spans 16 amino acids. Trimming cost V 3 bases and J 1 base, with 14 bases left between them. CDR3 DNA sequence: TGTGCCAGCAGTTTCTGGCGACACAGACGCACAGATACGCAGTATTTT. Translating it yields CASSFWRHRRTDTQYF.

This clonotype was detected ten times or more. V and J are TRBV12-3 or TRBV12-4 and TRBJ1-5; D may be TRBD1 (6 bases). The V end was cut by 3 bases, the J end by 6 bases, with 15 bases between. This CDR3 has 15 amino acids. In DNA, the CDR3 is TGTGCCAGCAGTTTGGGCGGAGGGGGAGGTCAGCCCCAGCATTTT. This translates into CASSLGGGGGQPQHF.

This clonotype showed up just a few times. V and J are TRBV6-6 and TRBJ1-2; TRBD1 matches 9 bases. J lost 8 bases, V lost 5 bases, and 9 bases had no gene match. The germline V gene has CDR1 MNHNY and CDR2 SVGAGI (reference sequence). This CDR3 is built from 14 residues. CDR3 nucleotides: TGTGCCAGCAGTCCCCCGGACAGGGGCCACGGCTACACCTTC. Its protein product is CASSPPDRGHGYTF.